A selection of T cell receptor beta chains follows, all from one sample in a study of blood T cell repertoires in COVID-19. Libraries were prepared by immunoSEQ multiplex PCR; TCRdb keeps only in-frame clonotypes and omits some of them. Of around 71,000 clones listed, about 79% were seen once; the top ten hold roughly 27%. Sequencing was carried out using peripheral blood. The receptors were gathered from a man aged 70 or older with acute or convalescent COVID-19. Both conserved end residues are part of each CDR3. D genes are given only for firm matches. Clone size, where shown, is once, few, many, or a class for clones that have expanded.

clone_size d_call j_call v_call cdr3_aa cdr3_nt
NA TRBD1 TRBJ1-3 TRBV19 CASSSETGAAGNTIYF TGTGCCAGTAGTTCTGAGACAGGGGCGGCCGGAAACACCATATATTTT
NA NA TRBJ2-3 TRBV5-1 CASSFPTDTQYF TGCGCCAGCAGCTTCCCGACAGATACGCAGTATTTT
NA TRBD1 TRBJ2-2 TRBV28 CAILLDRGNTGELFF TGTGCCATCCTGCTGGACAGGGGTAACACCGGGGAGCTGTTTTTT
few NA TRBJ2-1 TRBV19 CASSVRGRGYNEQFF TGTGCCAGTAGCGTCAGGGGAAGGGGATACAATGAGCAGTTCTTC
few NA TRBJ1-1 TRBV7-9 CASSLAGPLDTEAFF TGTGCCAGCAGCTTAGCTGGGCCCTTGGACACTGAAGCTTTCTTT
NA TRBD1 TRBJ1-4 TRBV18 CASSPRTGDTNEKLFF TGTGCCAGCTCACCAAGGACAGGGGATACTAATGAAAAACTGTTTTTT
NA TRBD2 TRBJ2-7 TRBV7-9 CASSPTRGGLSSYEQYF TGTGCCAGCAGCCCCACACGGGGGGGACTCAGCTCCTACGAGCAGTACTTC
once TRBD1 TRBJ1-1 TRBV12-5 CASGLGGTENTEAFF TGTGCTAGTGGTTTGGGCGGGACAGAGAACACTGAAGCTTTCTTT
NA TRBD2 TRBJ2-3 TRBV6-4 CASARTSGSTDTQYF TGTGCCAGCGCGAGGACTAGCGGGAGTACAGATACGCAGTATTTT
few TRBD1 TRBJ2-5 TRBV7-7 CASSLGGTGTQYF TGTGCCAGCAGCTTAGGAGGGACAGGGACCCAGTACTTC
NA NA TRBJ2-2 TRBV19 CASRILGAAGELFF TGTGCCAGTAGAATTTTGGGGGCGGCCGGGGAGCTGTTTTTT
NA NA TRBJ1-2 TRBV7-6 CASSPLDEGANYGYTF TGTGCCAGCAGCCCATTGGATGAAGGAGCTAACTATGGCTACACCTTC
NA TRBD2 TRBJ2-3 TRBV7-8 CASSSTSGHDTQYF TGTGCCAGCAGCTCGACTAGCGGACACGATACGCAGTATTTT
NA NA TRBJ1-1 TRBV28 CASSPTEVNTEAFF TGTGCCAGCAGTCCCACGGAGGTGAACACTGAAGCTTTCTTT
NA TRBD1 TRBJ2-7 TRBV27 CASSPPSGTANSYEQYF TGTGCCAGCAGTCCTCCTTCCGGGACAGCAAACTCCTACGAGCAGTACTTC
NA TRBD2 TRBJ2-1 TRBV18 CASSSTSGSPNEQFF TGTGCCAGCTCATCGACTAGCGGGAGTCCCAATGAGCAGTTCTTC
NA NA TRBJ1-1 TRBV4-2 CASSRGLVVNTEVFF TGTGCCAGCAGCCGCGGTTTGGTGGTGAACACTGAAGTTTTCTTT
NA TRBD2 TRBJ2-5 TRBV11-2 CASSLSGGEGAGTQYF TGTGCCAGCAGCTTATCGGGGGGGGAGGGCGCAGGGACCCAGTACTTC
NA NA TRBJ1-2 TRBV5-1 CASSTGGSVGSGYTF TGCGCCAGCAGCACTGGGGGCAGCGTAGGTTCTGGCTACACCTTC
NA NA TRBJ2-7 TRBV2 CASMTDRDSYEQYF TGTGCCAGCATGACTGACAGAGACTCCTACGAGCAGTACTTC
NA NA TRBJ1-5 TRBV10-3 CAISEPTGDEPQHF TGTGCCATCAGTGAGCCGACGGGTGATGAGCCCCAGCATTTT
NA TRBD1 TRBJ1-4 TRBV28 CASSLGGQGMDEKLFF TGTGCCAGCAGTTTAGGGGGACAGGGTATGGATGAAAAACTGTTTTTT
few TRBD1 TRBJ2-3 TRBV2 CASSLRGRTDTQYF TGTGCCAGCAGTCTCAGGGGGCGCACAGATACGCAGTATTTT
NA NA TRBJ1-3 TRBV6-1 CASSEVVRSSGNTIYF TGTGCCAGCAGTGAAGTAGTGAGGAGCTCTGGAAACACCATATATTTT
NA TRBD1 TRBJ1-3 TRBV5-1 CASSHGTGAGNTIYF TGCGCCAGCAGCCATGGGACAGGGGCAGGAAACACCATATATTTT
NA NA TRBJ2-1 TRBV7-9 CASSSPGTEQFF TGTGCCAGCAGCTCCCCCGGGACAGAGCAGTTCTTC